A single sample gave rise to the 25 T cell receptor beta chains below, sequenced in a study of blood T cell repertoires in COVID-19. Profiling relied on immunoSEQ multiplex PCR, and the TCRdb table lists in-frame clones only, not all of them. Among roughly 29,000 clones, about 89% were seen once, and the ten largest hold over 3.5%. The source material was peripheral blood. All receptors come from a human donor in a cohort sampled during active COVID-19.

The V call is TRBV5-1, the J call TRBJ2-1; 10 bases agree with TRBD2. V shed 1 base, J shed 7 bases, and the junction held 11 bases outside the gene matches. The V gene's germline CDR1 is SGHRS and CDR2 YFSETQ. The CDR3 length is 17 residues. In DNA form, the CDR3 reads TGCGCCAGCAGCTTGTCCCCTCGAGCGGGGGGGATAAATGAGCAGTTCTTC. Encoded protein: CASSLSPRAGGINEQFF.

This clone showed up just once. The rearrangement joins TRBV5-1 to TRBJ2-1; 8 nucleotides match TRBD1. V shed 0 bases and J 0 bases; nucleotides not matched to a gene: 5. The CDR3 runs 17 residues. The germline V gene encodes CDR1 SGHRS and CDR2 YFSETQ. In DNA, the CDR3 is TGCGCCAGCAGCTTGGCGACAGGGGCGAACTCCTACAATGAGCAGTTCTTC. This translates into CASSLATGANSYNEQFF.

This chain links TRBV3-1 (or the pseudogene TRBV3-2) with TRBJ2-5; D is unresolved. The germline V gene has CDR1 LGHDT and CDR2 YNNKEL (reference sequence). The CDR3 sequence is 15 residues long. The V and J ends lost 2 bases and 4 bases respectively, with 14 bases between them. The CDR3 reads CASSQNRGRSETQYF. CDR3 DNA: TGTGCCAGCAGCCAAAATCGTGGCAGGTCAGAGACCCAGTACTTC.

The chain joins TRBV4-2 to TRBJ2-7, with 7 bases that match TRBD1. Germline CDR1 and CDR2: LGHNA and YNFKEQ. Trimming took 0 bases from V and 1 from J; bases not matched to a gene: 6. The length of the CDR3 is 16 residues. In DNA, the CDR3 is TGTGCCAGCAGCCAAGAGGCCGGGACAGCTTCCTACGAGCAGTACTTC. It codes for CASSQEAGTASYEQYF.

Comments on this clone: One end of the junction does not line up with germline, which may come from a read error. The chain links TRBV9 to TRBJ1-1; a possible D gene is TRBD1 (5 bases). Per germline, CDR1 SGDLS and CDR2 YYNGEE. The CDR3 contains 14 residues. CDR3 in DNA: TGTGCCGGCAGCGTCGACAGCAGAGACACTGAAGCTTTCTTT. Amino acid sequence: CAGSVDSRDTEAFF.

The DNA for the CDR3 is TGTGCCAGCAGTGAATTAGGGGGCCCCCCTGGAGAGACCCAGTACTTC. Amino acids: CASSELGGPPGETQYF. V is TRBV25-1 and J is TRBJ2-5; 7 bases match TRBD1. The CDR3 extends over 16 amino acids. CDR1 is MGHDK and CDR2 is SYGVNS in the germline V gene. V was clipped by 1 base and J by 4 bases; unmatched bases: 9.

This clone was detected only once. The V call is TRBV5-5, the J call TRBJ2-7; possibly TRBD2 for D (6 bases). In germline, CDR1 is SGHKS, CDR2 YYEKEE (reference sequence). Trimming pared 2 bases from V and 1 base from J, leaving 16 bases between. The CDR3 length is 16 residues. CDR3 in amino acids: CASSLGGGTSSYEQYF. The DNA for the CDR3 is TGTGCCAGCAGCTTAGGTGGGGGGACCTCATCCTACGAGCAGTACTTC.

The chain has TRBV5-8 and TRBJ2-1; TRBD2 matches at 12 bases. The CDR3 is 15 residues long. Germline V gene data show CDR1 as SGHTS and CDR2 as YDEGEE. Trimming took 2 bases from V and 5 from J; bases not matched to a gene: 2. CDR3 in DNA: TGTGCCAGCAGCTTCCGACTAGCGGGGGACAATGAGCAGTTCTTC. It codes for CASSFRLAGDNEQFF.

The J gene is TRBJ1-2, the V gene TRBV3-1 (or the pseudogene TRBV3-2), with D maybe TRBD1 (6 bases). In germline, CDR1 is LGHDT, CDR2 YNNKEL (reference sequence). Trimming removed 2 bases from V and 4 bases from J, with 11 bases in between. There are 14 residues in the CDR3. CDR3 DNA sequence: TGTGCCAGCAGCCAAAAACAGGGTTCCTATGGCTACACCTTC. This codes for CASSQKQGSYGYTF.

This chain connects TRBV3-1 (or the pseudogene TRBV3-2) to TRBJ1-4; D may be TRBD1 (6 bases). V lost 4 bases and J lost 8, with 14 bases in between. CDR1 is LGHDT, CDR2 YNNKEL, per germline (reference sequence). The CDR3 loop spans 14 amino acids. CDR3 coding DNA: TGTGCCAGCAGCCTTCAGGGGCAGGGGGAAAAACTGTTTTTT. This gives the protein CASSLQGQGEKLFF.

The V and J genes are TRBV14 and TRBJ1-2; TRBD1 agrees at 9 bases. The CDR3 is made up of 17 amino acids. From germline, CDR1 is SGHDN and CDR2 FVKESK. The V gene end was trimmed by 4 bases and the J gene end by 2 bases; junction bases not matched to a gene: 11. The CDR3 reads CASSRPLPGQGNYGYTF. CDR3 nucleotides: TGTGCCAGCAGCCGACCGCTTCCGGGACAGGGAAACTATGGCTACACCTTC.

The V call is TRBV5-6, the J call TRBJ1-2; 8 nucleotides line up with TRBD1. The CDR3 extends over 15 amino acids. The trim removed 1 base at V and 7 bases at J, leaving 9 bases unmatched. The germline V gene has CDR1 SGHDT and CDR2 YYEEEE. CDR3 amino acids: CASSLLGQGASGYTF. Written as DNA, the CDR3 is TGTGCCAGCAGCTTGTTGGGCCAGGGGGCCTCTGGCTACACCTTC.

The chain uses TRBV6-5 and TRBJ2-2; D is possibly TRBD2 (6 bases). V lost 6 bases to trimming and J lost 1 base, with 12 bases between them. CDR3 size: 15 residues. Germline CDR1 is MNHEY and CDR2 is SVGAGI. CDR3 amino acids: CASRRNGGNTGELFF. The CDR3, as DNA: TGTGCCAGCAGGCGGAACGGGGGGAACACCGGGGAGCTGTTTTTT.

This clone has more than one count but fewer than ten. The chain uses TRBV9 and TRBJ1-6; 7 nucleotides line up with TRBD1. Trimming removed 4 bases from V and 9 bases from J; junction bases left unmatched: 10. The CDR3 is made up of 15 amino acids. Germline CDR1 and CDR2: SGDLS and YYNGEE. The CDR3 protein is CASSPPGTVSSPLHF. The CDR3 nucleotides are TGTGCCAGCAGCCCCCCGGGGACAGTCAGTTCACCCCTCCACTTT.

The genes are TRBV6-5 and TRBJ2-7, with 12 bases fitting TRBD1. This CDR3 comprises 15 residues. In germline, CDR1 is MNHEY, CDR2 SVGAGI. Unmatched junction bases numbered 4, after V lost 5 bases and J lost 2 bases. CDR3 region: CASSKGQGATYEQYF. CDR3 DNA sequence: TGTGCCAGCAGTAAGGGACAGGGGGCCACCTACGAGCAGTACTTC.

This rearrangement joins TRBV19 to TRBJ2-2; TRBD1 is a possible D gene (6 bases). Germline V CDR1 and CDR2: LNHDA, SQIVND (reference sequence). Deletions cut 3 bases from V and 5 bases from J, with 13 bases between. The CDR3 length is 15 residues. CDR3 amino acids: CASSMEPGETGELFF. CDR3 in DNA: TGTGCCAGTAGTATGGAGCCAGGGGAGACCGGGGAGCTGTTTTTT.

The chain carries TRBV6-5 and TRBJ1-6, with TRBD1 matching over 7 bases. The germline gives CDR1 MNHEY, CDR2 SVGAGI. The CDR3 extends over 14 amino acids. The J segment lost 5 bases and the V segment lost 6 bases, leaving 4 bases of the junction unmatched. CDR3 amino acids: CASRTGIHNSPLHF. CDR3 DNA: TGTGCCAGCAGGACAGGGATCCATAATTCACCCCTCCACTTT.

This clone was found once. The chain is built from TRBV7-8 and TRBJ2-1; D might be TRBD2 (6 bases). V was pared by 6 bases and J by 4 bases, with 19 bases between. The germline CDR1 and CDR2 sequences are SGHVS and FQNEAQ. The CDR3 has 16 residues. For the CDR3, the DNA is TGTGCCAGCAGTCCCGGGACTGTCTTCTTTTACAATGAGCAGTTCTTC. As protein: CASSPGTVFFYNEQFF. The variable domain in full, with the rest retrieved from reference TRBV7-8 and TRBJ2-1, is GAGVSQSPRYKVAKRGQDVALRCDPISGHVSLFWYQQALGQGPEFLTYFQNEAQLDKSGLPSDRFFAERPEGSVSTLKIQRTQQEDSAVYLCASSPGTVFFYNEQFFGPGTRLTVL.

CDR3 in amino acids: CASSVGLAFTDTQYF. CDR3 bases: TGTGCCAGCAGCGTAGGGCTAGCGTTCACAGATACGCAGTATTTT. The chain couples TRBV9 to TRBJ2-3, with D tentatively TRBD2 (6 bases). Per the germline V gene, CDR1 is SGDLS and CDR2 is YYNGEE. V was clipped by 0 bases and J by 2 bases, with 10 bases between them. This CDR3 comprises 15 residues.

V is TRBV4-2 and J is TRBJ2-7; TRBD1 matches 7 bases. V was clipped by 5 bases and J by 3 bases; unmatched bases: 4. Germline V lookup: CDR1 LGHNA, CDR2 YNFKEQ. The CDR3 consists of 13 residues. This CDR3 reads CASSTRQGYEQYF. The CDR3 coding sequence is TGTGCCAGCAGCACTCGACAGGGCTACGAGCAGTACTTC.

The chain recombines TRBV7-9 with TRBJ2-2; 10 bases match TRBD2. CDR1 and CDR2 from the germline V gene are SEHNR and FQNEAQ (reference sequence). This CDR3 is 19 amino acids long. Germline trimming cut 5 bases from V and 4 bases from J; bases unmatched to any gene: 16. The CDR3, as DNA: TGTGCCAGCAGCCCGAAGACTAGCGGGTTAGGGCATGGCACCGGGGAGCTGTTTTTT. Residues: CASSPKTSGLGHGTGELFF.

V gene TRBV10-3 combines with J gene TRBJ1-1, with D perhaps matching TRBD1 (6 bases). The V and J ends lost 3 bases and 1 base respectively, with 15 bases between them. Per the germline V gene, CDR1 is ENHRY and CDR2 is SYGVKD. This CDR3 spans 16 amino acids. Here the CDR3 reads CAISDGGLNGNTEAFF. As DNA, the CDR3 is TGTGCCATCAGTGACGGGGGGCTTAACGGGAACACTGAAGCTTTCTTT.

The J gene is TRBJ2-6, the V gene TRBV24-1; TRBD1 matches 10 bases. V lost 4 bases, J lost 6 bases, and 11 bases stayed unmatched. CDR3 length equals 18 residues. Per germline, CDR1 KGHDR and CDR2 SFDVKD. The CDR3 protein is CATSDHTPGTGVANVLTF. DNA for the CDR3: TGTGCCACCAGTGACCACACCCCCGGGACAGGGGTGGCCAACGTCCTGACTTTC.

V is TRBV6-5 and J is TRBJ1-1; TRBD1 is a possible D gene (5 bases). Looked up from germline, CDR1 is MNHEY and CDR2 is SVGAGI. The V gene lost 6 bases and the J gene lost 1 base, with 12 bases spanning the gap. The CDR3 has 14 residues. CDR3 residues: CASRRTRANTEAFF. In DNA, the CDR3 is TGTGCCAGCAGGAGGACCAGGGCGAACACTGAAGCTTTCTTT.

The chain carries TRBV5-6 and TRBJ2-2; 9 bases align to TRBD1. Germline V gene lookup returns CDR1 SGHDT and CDR2 YYEEEE. The CDR3 is 14 amino acids. Unmatched junction bases numbered 4, after V lost 5 bases and J lost 5 bases. CDR3 sequence: CASRADRGTGELFF. CDR3 nucleotides: TGTGCCAGCAGGGCGGACAGGGGTACCGGGGAGCTGTTTTTT.